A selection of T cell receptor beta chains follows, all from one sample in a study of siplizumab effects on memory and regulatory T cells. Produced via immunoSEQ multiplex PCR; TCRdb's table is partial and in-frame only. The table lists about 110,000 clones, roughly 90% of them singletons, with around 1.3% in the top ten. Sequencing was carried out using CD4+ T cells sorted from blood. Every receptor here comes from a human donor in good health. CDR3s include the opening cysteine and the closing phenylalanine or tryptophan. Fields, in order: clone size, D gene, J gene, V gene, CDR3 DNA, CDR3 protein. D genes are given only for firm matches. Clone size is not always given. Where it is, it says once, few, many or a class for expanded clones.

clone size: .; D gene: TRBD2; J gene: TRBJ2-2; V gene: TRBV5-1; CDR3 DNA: TGCGCCAGCACCCTTAATGAGGGCGGGAGTACCGGGGAGCTGTTTTTT; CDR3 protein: CASTLNEGGSTGELFF
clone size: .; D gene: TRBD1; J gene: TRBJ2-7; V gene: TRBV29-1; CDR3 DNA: TGCAGCGTTCTGGGACAGGGTTGGCACGAGCAGTACTTC; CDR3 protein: CSVLGQGWHEQYF
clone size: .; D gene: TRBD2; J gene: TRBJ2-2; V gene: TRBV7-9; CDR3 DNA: TGTGCCAGCAGCTTTTCCCGCGGGGGTGGTACCGGGGAGCTGTTTTTT; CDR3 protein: CASSFSRGGGTGELFF
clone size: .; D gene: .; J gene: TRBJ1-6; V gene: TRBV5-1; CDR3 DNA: TGCGCCAGCAGCTTGGGAATGGATGGTAATTCACCCCTCCACTTT; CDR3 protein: CASSLGMDGNSPLHF
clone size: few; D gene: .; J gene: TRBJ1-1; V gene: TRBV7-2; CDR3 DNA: TGTGCCAGCAGCTTCGGGGCGAACACTGAAGCTTTCTTT; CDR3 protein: CASSFGANTEAFF
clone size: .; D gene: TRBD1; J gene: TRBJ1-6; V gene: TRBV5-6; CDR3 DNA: TGTGCCAGCAGTCTCGGACAGGATAATTCACCCCTCCACTTT; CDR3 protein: CASSLGQDNSPLHF
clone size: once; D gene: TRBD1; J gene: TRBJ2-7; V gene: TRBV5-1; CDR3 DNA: TGCGCCAGCAGCTTTTTCCCCCGGGACAGGGGTTCGTACGAGCAGTACTTC; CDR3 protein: CASSFFPRDRGSYEQYF
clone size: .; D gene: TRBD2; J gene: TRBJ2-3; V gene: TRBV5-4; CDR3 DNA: TGTGCCAGCAGCTTAGAACGGACTAGCGGAAGCACAGATACGCAGTATTTT; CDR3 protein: CASSLERTSGSTDTQYF
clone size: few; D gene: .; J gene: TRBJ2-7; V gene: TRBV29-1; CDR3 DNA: TGCAGCGTTGGTACAGGGTTCTCCTACGAGCAGTACTTC; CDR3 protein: CSVGTGFSYEQYF
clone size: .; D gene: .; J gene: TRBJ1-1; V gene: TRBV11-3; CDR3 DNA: TGTGCCAGCAGCTCCCCGGGGGGAACTGAAGCTTTCTTT; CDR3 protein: CASSSPGGTEAFF
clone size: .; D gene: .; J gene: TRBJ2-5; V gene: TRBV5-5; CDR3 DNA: TGTGCCAGCAGCTTGGAATGGCAGTTAGAGACCCAGTACTTC; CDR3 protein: CASSLEWQLETQYF
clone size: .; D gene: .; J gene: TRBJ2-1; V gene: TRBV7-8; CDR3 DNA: TGTGCCAGCAGCTTAGTGGCGACGGCGGTTGAGCAGTTCTTC; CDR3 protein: CASSLVATAVEQFF
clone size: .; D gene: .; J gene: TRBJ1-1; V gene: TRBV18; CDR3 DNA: TGTGCCAGCTCACGGGGGCGCGGAGGCACTGAAGCTTTCTTT; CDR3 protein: CASSRGRGGTEAFF
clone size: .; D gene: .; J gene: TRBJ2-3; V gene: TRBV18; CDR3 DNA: TGTGCCAGCTCACCGGGGGGTGGAGATACGCAGTATTTT; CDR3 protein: CASSPGGGDTQYF
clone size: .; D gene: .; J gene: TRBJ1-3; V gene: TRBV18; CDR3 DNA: TGTGCCAGCTCACTGGACAGCGCTACTGGAAACACCATATATTTT; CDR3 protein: CASSLDSATGNTIYF
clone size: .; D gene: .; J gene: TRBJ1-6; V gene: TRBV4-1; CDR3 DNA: TGCGCCAGCAGCCAAGAATTACAGGGTAATCGTAATTCACCCCTCCACTTT; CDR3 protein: CASSQELQGNRNSPLHF
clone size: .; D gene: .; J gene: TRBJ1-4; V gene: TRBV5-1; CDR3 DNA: TGCGCCAGCAGCTTGGCCCTCGATGAAAAACTGTTTTTT; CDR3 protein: CASSLALDEKLFF
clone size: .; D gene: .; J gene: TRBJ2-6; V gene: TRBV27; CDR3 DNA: TGTGCCAGCAGTATTTTCGGGGTACGGAGCTCTGGGGCCAACGTCCTGACTTTC; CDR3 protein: CASSIFGVRSSGANVLTF
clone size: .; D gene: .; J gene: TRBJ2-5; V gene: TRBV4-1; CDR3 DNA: TGCGCCAGCAGCCAAGCCCCACCAGAGACCCAGTACTTC; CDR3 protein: CASSQAPPETQYF
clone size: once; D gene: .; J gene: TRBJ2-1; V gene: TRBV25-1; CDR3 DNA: TGTGCCAGCAGTTTGCGGGAACCGTACAATGAGCAGTTCTTC; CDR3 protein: CASSLREPYNEQFF
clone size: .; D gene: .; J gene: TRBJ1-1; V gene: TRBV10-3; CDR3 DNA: TGTGCCATCAGTTTAGAAGGGTCGGGCACTGAAGCTTTCTTT; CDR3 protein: CAISLEGSGTEAFF
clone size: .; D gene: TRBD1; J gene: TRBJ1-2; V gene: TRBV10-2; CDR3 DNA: TGCGCCAGCAGTGAGTGGGGACAGGGGAATGGCTACACCTTC; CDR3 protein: CASSEWGQGNGYTF
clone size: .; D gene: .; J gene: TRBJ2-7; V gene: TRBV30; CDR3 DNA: TGTGCCTGGAGTAACATCCGCTCCTACGAGCAGTACTTC; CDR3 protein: CAWSNIRSYEQYF
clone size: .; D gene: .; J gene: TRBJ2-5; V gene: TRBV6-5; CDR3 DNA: TGTGCCAGCAAAGTAGGGCAGGGAAAAGAGACCCAGTACTTC; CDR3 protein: CASKVGQGKETQYF
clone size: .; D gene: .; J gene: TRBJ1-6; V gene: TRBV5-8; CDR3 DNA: TGTGCCAGCAGCTTGGGAGGGCCAGGACCAAATTCACCCCTCCACTTT; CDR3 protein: CASSLGGPGPNSPLHF
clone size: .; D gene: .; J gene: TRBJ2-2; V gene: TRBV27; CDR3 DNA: TGTGCCAGCAGTCCCCTAGGCAGGGCTGACACCGGGGAGCTGTTTTTT; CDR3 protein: CASSPLGRADTGELFF
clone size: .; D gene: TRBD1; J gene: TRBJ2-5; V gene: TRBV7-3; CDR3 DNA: TGTGCCAGCAGCACCGGACAGGACCAAGAGACCCAGTACTTC; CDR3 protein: CASSTGQDQETQYF
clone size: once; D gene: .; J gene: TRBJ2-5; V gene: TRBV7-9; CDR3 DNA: TGTGCCAGCAGCTTGAAGGGGACCCGCCAAGAGACCCAGTACTTC; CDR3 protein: CASSLKGTRQETQYF
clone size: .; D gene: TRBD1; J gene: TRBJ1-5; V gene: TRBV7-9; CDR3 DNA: TGTGCCAGCAGCTTGGGAGGCAGGGGGATTCATCAGCCCCAGCATTTT; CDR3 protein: CASSLGGRGIHQPQHF
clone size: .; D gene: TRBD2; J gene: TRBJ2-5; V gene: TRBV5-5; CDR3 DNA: TGTGCCAGCCTGGGGTCTAGCGGGGTTGGAGAGACCCAGTACTTC; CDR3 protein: CASLGSSGVGETQYF
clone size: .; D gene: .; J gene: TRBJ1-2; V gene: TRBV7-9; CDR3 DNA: TGTGCCAGCAGCGCGAACCAAGGGGTCTTCTATGGCTACACCTTC; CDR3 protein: CASSANQGVFYGYTF
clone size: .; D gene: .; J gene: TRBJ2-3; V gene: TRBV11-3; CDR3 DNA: TGTGCCAGCAGCTTAGGCGGGGGCCCAGATACGCAGTATTTT; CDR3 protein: CASSLGGGPDTQYF
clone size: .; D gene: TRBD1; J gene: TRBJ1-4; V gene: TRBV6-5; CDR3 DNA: TGTGCCAGCAGTCCCCAGGGGGCAGAAAATGAAAAACTGTTTTTT; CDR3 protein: CASSPQGAENEKLFF
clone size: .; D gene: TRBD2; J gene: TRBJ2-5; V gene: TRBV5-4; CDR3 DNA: TGTGCCAGCAGCTCCGGAGTTGGTAGCGGGACCGAGACCCAGTACTTC; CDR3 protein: CASSSGVGSGTETQYF
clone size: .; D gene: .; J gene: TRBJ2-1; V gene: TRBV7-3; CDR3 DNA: TGTGCCAGCAGCTTAAATCCTGACTCCTACAATGAGCAGTTCTTC; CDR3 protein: CASSLNPDSYNEQFF
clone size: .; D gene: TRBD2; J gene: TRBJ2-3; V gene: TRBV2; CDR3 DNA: TGTGCCAGCAGCCACGGACTAGCCGTATTCACAGATACGCAGTATTTT; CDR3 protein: CASSHGLAVFTDTQYF
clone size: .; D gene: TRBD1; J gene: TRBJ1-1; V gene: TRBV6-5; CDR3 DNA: TGTGCCAGCAGTTACTCGAGGACAGGGGACACTGAAGCTTTCTTT; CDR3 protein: CASSYSRTGDTEAFF
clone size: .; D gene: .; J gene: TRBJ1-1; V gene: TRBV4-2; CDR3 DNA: TGTGCCAGCAGCCTCGTGGGCACTGAAGCTTTCTTT; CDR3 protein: CASSLVGTEAFF